The TCR beta chain under discussion was sequenced for a study of blood T cell repertoires in COVID-19. Study details: Donors in the United States, Italy and Spain gave samples during acute or convalescent COVID-19. Sample material is recorded as cDNA or gDNA derived from T cells, B-cell-depleted T cells, or PBMCs.

Original processing notes: Estimation of nucleated cell counts was performed using reference gene primer amplification. The protocol was immunoSEQ multiplex PCR, while the TCRdb copy is restricted to in-frame clones and leaves out a portion. V, J and clone size are those of that table, while D and trimming were read from the DNA. The sample holds hundreds of thousands of clones; roughly 91% are singletons and the top ten take about 2%. V dropped 0 bases and J dropped 0; count of bases not matched to a gene: 6. There are 16 residues in the CDR3. Germline V CDR1 and CDR2: SGHRS, YFSETQ. The origin of this receptor is a woman in her twenties or thirties with COVID-19, enrolled during active disease. V usage is TRBV5-1 and J usage is TRBJ2-7, with 7 bases identical to TRBD1. The sample was peripheral blood. CDR3 sequence: CASSLVGTDSSYEQYF. CDR3 in DNA: TGCGCCAGCAGCTTGGTAGGGACAGACAGCTCCTACGAGCAGTACTTC. Full variable domain (remainder filled in from reference TRBV5-1 and TRBJ2-7): KAGVTQTPRYLIKTRGQQVTLSCSPISGHRSVSWYQQTPGQGLQFLFEYFSETQRNKGNFPGRFSGRQFSNSRSEMNVSTLELGDSALYLCASSLVGTDSSYEQYFGPGTRLTVT.